This record covers a single TCR beta chain. Profiling relied on immunoSEQ multiplex PCR, and the TCRdb table lists in-frame clones only, not all of them. The table records 2,500,000 or so clones, more than 85% of them present only once. This sample is drawn from a study of shared clonotypes between healthy human individuals. Study-level information: Donor composition was a couple of women and three men, aged 18 to 49.

Trimming took 6 bases from V and 3 from J, leaving 14 bases between them. The CDR3 length is 15 residues. CDR1 is MNHNS, CDR2 SASEGT, per germline. The clonotype comes from a man aged 18-30 years in good health. Some clones in this sample may be carry-over from other donors' samples. Input material: naive CD4+ T cells from PBMCs. As for subset: CD45RA+ positively selected. The chain links TRBV6-1 to TRBJ1-4; D is perhaps TRBD1 (6 bases). The CDR3 region has the DNA TGTGCCAGCAGGAACAGGGTGGTAGCTAATGAAAAACTGTTTTTT. It is translated as CASRNRVVANEKLFF.